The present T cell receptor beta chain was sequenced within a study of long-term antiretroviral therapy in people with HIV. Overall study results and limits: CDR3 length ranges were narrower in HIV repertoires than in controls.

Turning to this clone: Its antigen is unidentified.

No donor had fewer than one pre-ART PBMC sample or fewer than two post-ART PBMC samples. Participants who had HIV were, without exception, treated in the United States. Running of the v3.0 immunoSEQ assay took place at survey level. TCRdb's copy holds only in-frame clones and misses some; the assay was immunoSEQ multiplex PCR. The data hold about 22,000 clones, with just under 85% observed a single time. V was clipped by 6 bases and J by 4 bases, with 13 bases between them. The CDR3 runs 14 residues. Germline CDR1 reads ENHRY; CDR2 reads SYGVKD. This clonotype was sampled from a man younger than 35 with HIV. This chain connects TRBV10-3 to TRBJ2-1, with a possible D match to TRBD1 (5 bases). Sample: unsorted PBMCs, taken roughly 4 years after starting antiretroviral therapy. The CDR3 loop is CAIRPGMRYNEQFF. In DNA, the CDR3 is TGTGCCATCAGGCCAGGGATGAGGTACAATGAGCAGTTCTTC.